This entry describes one T cell receptor beta chain. Its antigen is unknown. Time point: sample taken at primary tumor resection. No cell sorting; template was whole RNA from tumor, lung tissue or PBMC. These data are taken from a study of spatial heterogeneity in lung cancer. Findings and caveats of the study: Relative to follow-up, resection was when ubiquitous expanded tumor TCRs appeared more in blood.

TCRdb reprocessed the 5' RACE reads via MiXCR and lists one record per CDR3 protein. The sample records tens of thousands of distinct CDR3 sequences, roughly 12% being singletons. Germline CDR1 SNHLY, CDR2 FYNNEI. The CDR3 contains 16 residues. The ends were cut back, 4 bases at V and 0 bases at J, with 12 bases in the middle. The sample consisted of PBMCs, taken at surgery. The origin of this receptor is a male donor with early-stage non-small cell lung cancer. This sequence joins TRBV2 and TRBJ2-2; D tentatively reads TRBD1 or TRBD2 (5 bases each). Written as DNA, the CDR3 is TGTGCCAGCAGTGTTCGCAGGGACGCGAACACCGGGGAGCTGTTTTTT. This encodes CASSVRRDANTGELFF.